Included here is one T cell receptor (beta chain) sequence, with context. Its antigen is as yet unknown. Profiled with immunoSEQ multiplex PCR; TCRdb holds only in-frame clones, not every one. The sample holds approximately 79,000 clones; roughly 90% are singletons and the top ten take roughly 6.1%. This CDR3 contains 13 residues. Between the trimmed V and J ends, which lost 6 bases and 4 bases, there was a span of 10 bases. Germline V lookup: CDR1 SGHVS, CDR2 FNYEAQ. The source of the sample is a study of PD-L1 blockade in urothelial cancer. Regarding the study as a whole: Durable benefit was linked to greater 3-week expansion of tumor-associated blood clones.

There were between 1 and 8 samples from each patient, taken pretreatment and on-treatment. The chain couples TRBV7-6 to TRBJ2-1, with TRBD2 as a possible D gene (5 bases). The sequences come from PBMCs, collected around atezolizumab (anti-PD-L1) treatment. This clonotype originated in a woman aged 65 to 85 with urothelial cancer. Here the CDR3 reads CASSLASYNEQFF. The CDR3 coding sequence is TGTGCCAGCAGTCTAGCCAGTTACAATGAGCAGTTCTTC.